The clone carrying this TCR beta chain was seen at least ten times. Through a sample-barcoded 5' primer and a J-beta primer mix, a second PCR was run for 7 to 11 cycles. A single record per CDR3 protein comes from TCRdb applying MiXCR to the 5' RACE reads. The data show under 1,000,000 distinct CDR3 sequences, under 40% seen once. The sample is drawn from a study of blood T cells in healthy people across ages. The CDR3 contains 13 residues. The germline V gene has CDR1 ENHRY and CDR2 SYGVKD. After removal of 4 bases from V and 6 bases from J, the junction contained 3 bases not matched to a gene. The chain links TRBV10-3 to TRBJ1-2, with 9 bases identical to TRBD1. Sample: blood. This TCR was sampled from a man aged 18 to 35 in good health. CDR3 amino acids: CAISGTGVNGYTF. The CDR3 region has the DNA TGTGCCATCAGTGGGACAGGGGTGAATGGCTACACCTTC.